This T cell receptor beta chain was identified during a study of long-term antiretroviral therapy in people with HIV. The CDR3 covers 16 residues. The germline V gene has CDR1 SGHNT and CDR2 YENEEA. V trimming: 4 bases; J trimming: 0 bases; junction bases outside the gene matches: 7. The run of the v3.0 immunoSEQ assay was at survey level. The table came from immunoSEQ multiplex PCR; TCRdb's copy has only in-frame clones and leaves some out. This table has about 42,000 clones, approximately 89% appearing once. Two or more post-ART PBMC samples, plus at least one pre-ART sample, were available for each donor.

This TCR was recovered from a woman between 45 and 60 years old with HIV. The chain links TRBV11-3 to TRBJ2-3; the match to TRBD2 covers 7 bases. Source: unsorted PBMCs, taken 0.1 years before starting antiretroviral therapy. CDR3 region: CASSSRMGGSTDTQYF. DNA of the CDR3: TGTGCCAGCAGCTCCCGGATGGGGGGGAGCACAGATACGCAGTATTTT.